The clone carrying this TCR beta chain was seen just once. These data are taken from a study of blood T cell repertoires in COVID-19. In the study overall: COVID-19 samples from acute and convalescent phases originated in the United States, Italy and Spain. Nucleic acid was either cDNA or gDNA, and it came from T cells, B-cell-depleted T cells, or PBMCs.

As processed by the authors: From reference gene primer amplification, estimates of nucleated cell counts were derived. Profiled with immunoSEQ multiplex PCR; TCRdb holds only in-frame clones, not every one. From that table come the V and J calls and clone size; the DNA was used to work out D and trimming. The repertoire consists of around 100,000 clones, with approximately 90% occurring once and the leading ten covering about 4.8%. Trimming cost V 8 bases and J 2 bases; bases outside gene matches: 0. The CDR3 totals 13 residues. The sequencing input was peripheral blood. This chain connects TRBV12-3 or TRBV12-4 to TRBJ2-6, with 7 bases fitting TRBD1. The source of this sequence is a woman between 50 and 59 years old with acute or convalescent COVID-19. The DNA for the CDR3 is TGTGCCAGCGGGACAGCTGGGGCCAACGTCCTGACTTTC. It yields the protein CASGTAGANVLTF.